This T cell receptor beta chain was sequenced for a study of CXCR3-negative and CXCR3-positive naive CD8 T cells. General study findings and limits: Cryopreserved cells partially lost CXCR3 expression, and fresh PBMCs were used in most assays.

Per the germline V gene, CDR1 is MGHRA and CDR2 is YSYEKL. The CDR3 is 16 residues long. TRB cDNA was prepared as libraries by UMI-labeled 5' RACE. TCRdb reprocessed the 5' RACE reads and stores each CDR3 protein as one record, lacking DNA. The sample features under 9,500 distinct CDR3 sequences, with 1.1% in its top ten. Comments on this clonotype: Its antigen remains unidentified.

This receptor was identified in a human donor in good health. Some clones in this sample may be carry-over from other donors' samples. The chain couples TRBV4-1 to TRBJ2-7; the TCRdb call, TRBD2, lacks DNA for checking. The source material was naive CXCR3- CD8+ T cells from blood. Subset reported: CD45RO-CCR7+CD27+CD95- naive CD8+ T cells lacking CXCR3 (TNR3-). The CDR3 reads CASSQAVAGWSNEQYF.